These T cell receptor beta chains were read from a single sample in a study of blood T cell repertoires in COVID-19. Generated by immunoSEQ multiplex PCR, the TCRdb table keeps only in-frame clones and is missing some. The sample has about 170,000 clones, under 90% seen once; the top ten hold roughly 10%. The material sequenced was peripheral blood. All receptors derive from a woman older than 75 with active or convalescent COVID-19. Both conserved end residues are part of each CDR3. A D gene is named only where the DNA matches it firmly. Clone sizes are given selectively: once, few, many, or a class where the clone is expanded.

>TRBV5-1|.|once|TRBJ2-3
CASSLVPGQTDTQYF
TGCGCCAGCAGCTTGGTTCCCGGACAGACAGATACGCAGTATTTT
>TRBV19|TRBD1|.|TRBJ1-5
CASTTPGQGPQPQHF
TGTGCCAGTACAACACCGGGACAGGGGCCACAGCCCCAGCATTTT
>TRBV6-5|.|few|TRBJ1-6
CASQLNRDYNSPLHF
TGTGCCAGCCAACTGAACAGGGATTATAATTCACCCCTCCACTTT
>TRBV4-1|.|once|TRBJ1-2
CASSQVTGNYGYTF
TGCGCCAGCAGCCAAGTGACGGGAAACTATGGCTACACCTTC
>TRBV10-2|.|.|TRBJ2-1
CASSAGDNPNEQFF
TGCGCCAGCAGTGCCGGGGACAACCCCAATGAGCAGTTCTTC
>TRBV5-1|.|once|TRBJ2-1
CASSLDPSSYNEQFF
TGCGCCAGCAGCTTGGACCCCAGCTCCTACAATGAGCAGTTCTTC
>TRBV5-1|TRBD1|.|TRBJ1-2
CASSTGTGGGYGYTF
TGCGCCAGCAGCACGGGGACAGGGGGCGGCTATGGCTACACCTTC
>TRBV7-9|TRBD1|.|TRBJ1-4
CASSSLGTGEEKLFF
TGTGCCAGCAGCTCCCTCGGGACAGGCGAGGAAAAACTGTTTTTT
>TRBV30|TRBD2|.|TRBJ2-7
CAWWREGYYEQYF
TGTGCCTGGTGGAGGGAGGGCTATTACGAGCAGTACTTC
>TRBV5-4|.|once|TRBJ2-1
CASSPMTKQSSYNEQFF
TGTGCCAGCAGCCCCATGACTAAGCAGAGCTCCTACAATGAGCAGTTCTTC
>TRBV12-3/TRBV12-4|.|.|TRBJ1-1
CASTPFSNTEAFF
TGTGCCAGCACCCCTTTTTCGAACACTGAAGCTTTCTTT
>TRBV7-6|TRBD2|.|TRBJ2-7
CASSARLAETYEQYF
TGTGCCAGCAGCGCCAGACTAGCTGAAACCTACGAGCAGTACTTC
>TRBV2|TRBD1|.|TRBJ2-1
CASSERGQGVGLAFF
TGTGCCAGCAGTGAACGGGGACAGGGGGTAGGTTTGGCGTTCTTC
>TRBV27|.|.|TRBJ1-5
CASSWAGNSNQPQHF
TGTGCCAGCAGTTGGGCAGGGAATAGCAATCAGCCCCAGCATTTT
>TRBV3-1/TRBV3-2|TRBD1|.|TRBJ2-5
CASSQPSTGQETQYF
TGTGCCAGCAGCCAACCGTCGACAGGGCAAGAGACCCAGTACTTC
>TRBV11-1|.|.|TRBJ1-1
CASTRGENTEAFF
TGTGCCAGCACCCGGGGAGAGAACACTGAAGCTTTCTTT
>TRBV7-2|.|.|TRBJ2-7
CASSLDHSSYEQYF
TGTGCCAGCAGCTTAGACCACTCTTCCTACGAGCAGTACTTC
>TRBV25-1|.|.|TRBJ1-4
CASRGVDEKLFF
TGTGCCAGCAGAGGAGTTGATGAAAAACTGTTTTTT
>TRBV9|.|few|TRBJ2-2
CASSAPAGRGVGELFF
TGTGCCAGCAGCGCCCCGGCCGGCAGGGGGGTCGGGGAGCTGTTTTTT
>TRBV5-1|.|few|TRBJ2-1
CASSLAGDTYNEQFF
TGCGCCAGCAGCTTGGCCGGGGACACATACAATGAGCAGTTCTTC
>TRBV5-1|TRBD1|.|TRBJ2-4
CASSSNPRGQGKNIQYF
TGCGCCAGCAGCTCCAACCCAAGGGGACAGGGCAAAAACATTCAGTACTTC
>TRBV4-1|.|.|TRBJ1-5
CASSQEPGVRHQPQHF
TGCGCCAGCAGCCAAGAACCGGGGGTTCGGCATCAGCCCCAGCATTTT
>TRBV19|.|.|TRBJ1-5
CASSGRQDNQPQHF
TGTGCCAGTAGTGGGAGACAGGACAATCAGCCCCAGCATTTT
>TRBV28|.|.|TRBJ1-4
CASSLPRVSDEKLFF
TGTGCCAGCAGTTTACCCAGGGTATCAGATGAAAAACTGTTTTTT
>TRBV5-4|TRBD1|few|TRBJ1-1
CASSLRQGANTEAFF
TGTGCCAGCAGCTTAAGACAGGGGGCGAACACTGAAGCTTTCTTT
>TRBV5-1|.|.|TRBJ1-4
CASSTTQDGGVEKLFF
TGCGCCAGCAGTACTACCCAGGACGGCGGGGTGGAAAAACTGTTTTTT
>TRBV30|.|.|TRBJ1-2
CAWSAPPRSYGYTF
TGTGCCTGGAGCGCCCCCCCCAGGTCCTATGGCTACACCTTC
>TRBV11-2|.|.|TRBJ2-3
CASSRGGSGLDTQYF
TGTGCCAGCAGCAGGGGCGGCTCTGGCCTGGATACGCAGTATTTT
>TRBV6-1|.|once|TRBJ1-1
CASSDQGRAEAFF
TGTGCCAGCAGTGACCAGGGGAGGGCTGAAGCTTTCTTT
>TRBV6-4|.|.|TRBJ2-2
CASSMDLNTGELFF
TGTGCCAGCAGTATGGACTTGAACACCGGGGAGCTGTTTTTT
>TRBV7-8|TRBD1|.|TRBJ1-3
CASSLGTGWDSGNTIYF
TGTGCCAGCAGCTTAGGGACAGGCTGGGATTCTGGAAACACCATATATTTT
>TRBV14|.|.|TRBJ1-2
CASSQGGAWGYTF
TGTGCCAGCAGCCAAGGTGGGGCCTGGGGCTACACCTTC
>TRBV18|TRBD2|few|TRBJ2-7
CASSYGTSGNEQYF
TGTGCCAGCTCGTACGGGACTAGCGGAAACGAGCAGTACTTC
>TRBV2|TRBD1|.|TRBJ1-1
CASTKLGQGNTEAFF
TGTGCCAGCACCAAACTGGGACAGGGGAACACTGAAGCTTTCTTT
>TRBV10-3|TRBD2|.|TRBJ2-5
CATGTSAETQYF
TGTGCCACCGGGACTAGCGCGGAGACCCAGTACTTC
>TRBV28|.|.|TRBJ1-5
CASSLANRASNQPQHF
TGTGCCAGCAGTTTAGCCAACAGAGCTAGCAATCAGCCCCAGCATTTT
>TRBV19|.|.|TRBJ2-3
CASSIKVTTPRDTQYF
TGTGCCAGTAGTATCAAAGTAACTACACCGCGGGATACGCAGTATTTT
>TRBV19|.|.|TRBJ1-3
CASSTFLGGNTIYF
TGTGCCAGTAGTACCTTCCTAGGTGGAAACACCATATATTTT
>TRBV5-1|TRBD1|.|TRBJ1-4
CASSIKTGENEKLFF
TGCGCCAGCAGCATCAAGACAGGGGAAAATGAAAAACTGTTTTTT
>TRBV6-1|TRBD2|.|TRBJ2-3
CASSDSRTSGSPDTQYF
TGTGCCAGCAGTGATAGCCGGACTAGCGGGAGTCCAGATACGCAGTATTTT
>TRBV19|TRBD1|.|TRBJ1-5
CASSIGLAGQGLSGRNQPQHF
TGTGCCAGTAGTATCGGACTCGCGGGACAGGGGCTTTCTGGGCGCAATCAGCCCCAGCATTTT
>TRBV5-4|.|once|TRBJ2-1
CASSGGSSYNEQFF
TGTGCCAGCAGCGGGGGGAGCTCCTACAATGAGCAGTTCTTC
>TRBV27|TRBD1|.|TRBJ2-1
CASEGQGATSYNEQFF
TGTGCCAGCGAAGGACAGGGCGCAACCTCCTACAATGAGCAGTTCTTC
>TRBV30|TRBD2|.|TRBJ2-7
CAWYPRGGNPYEQYF
TGTGCCTGGTATCCCCGGGGGGGGAACCCCTACGAGCAGTACTTC
>TRBV27|.|once|TRBJ2-3
CASNSGSATDTQYF
TGTGCCAGCAATTCCGGGAGCGCCACAGATACGCAGTATTTT
>TRBV4-1|.|.|TRBJ1-2
CASSQAPGTTYGYTF
TGCGCCAGCAGCCAGGCCCCCGGGACAACCTATGGCTACACCTTC
>TRBV7-6|.|.|TRBJ2-1
CASSPTGGLETNNEQFF
TGTGCCAGCAGTCCGACCGGGGGGCTCGAGACGAACAATGAGCAGTTCTTC
>TRBV30|.|few|TRBJ1-2
CAWTLRTAVANYGYTF
TGTGCCTGGACGCTGCGGACAGCGGTAGCTAACTATGGCTACACCTTC
>TRBV28|.|.|TRBJ1-4
CASSLIIGTGNEKLFF
TGTGCCAGCAGTCTGATTATTGGAACAGGGAATGAAAAACTGTTTTTT
>TRBV3-1/TRBV3-2|TRBD1|.|TRBJ2-2
CASSRNRGLGELFF
TGTGCCAGCAGCCGCAACAGGGGCCTCGGGGAGCTGTTTTTT
>TRBV19|TRBD2|.|TRBJ2-4
CASSWEGLAKNIQYF
TGTGCCAGCTCATGGGAGGGATTAGCCAAAAACATTCAGTACTTC
>TRBV5-4|TRBD2|once|TRBJ2-3
CASSPHEAGGRSDTQYF
TGTGCCAGCAGCCCCCACGAAGCGGGAGGGCGGTCAGATACGCAGTATTTT